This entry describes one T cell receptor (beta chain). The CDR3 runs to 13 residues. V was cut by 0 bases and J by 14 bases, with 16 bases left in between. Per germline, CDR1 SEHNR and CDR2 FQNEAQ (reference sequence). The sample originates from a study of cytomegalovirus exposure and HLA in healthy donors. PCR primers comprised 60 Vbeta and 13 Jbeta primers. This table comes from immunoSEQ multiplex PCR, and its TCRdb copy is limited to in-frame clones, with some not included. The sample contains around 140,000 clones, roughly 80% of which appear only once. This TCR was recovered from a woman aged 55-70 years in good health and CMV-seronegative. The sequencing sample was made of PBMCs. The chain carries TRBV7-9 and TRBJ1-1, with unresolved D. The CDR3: CASSLAQKPKPFF. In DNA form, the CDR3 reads TGTGCCAGCAGCTTAGCGCAAAAACCGAAGCCGTTCTTT.